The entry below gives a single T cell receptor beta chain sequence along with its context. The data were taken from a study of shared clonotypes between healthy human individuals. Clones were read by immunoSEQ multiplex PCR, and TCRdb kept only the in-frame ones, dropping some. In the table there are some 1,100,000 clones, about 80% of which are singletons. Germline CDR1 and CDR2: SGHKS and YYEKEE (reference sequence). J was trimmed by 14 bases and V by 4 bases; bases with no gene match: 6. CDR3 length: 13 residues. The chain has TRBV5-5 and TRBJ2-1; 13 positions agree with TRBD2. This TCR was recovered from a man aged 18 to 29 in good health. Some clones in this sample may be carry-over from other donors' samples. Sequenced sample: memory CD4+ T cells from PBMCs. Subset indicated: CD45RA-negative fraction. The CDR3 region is CASSALAGGLEFF. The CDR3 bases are TGTGCCAGCAGCGCACTAGCGGGAGGGCTGGAGTTCTTC.